This note documents a single T cell receptor beta chain sequence. Its target is unknown. The record originates from a study of shared clonotypes between healthy human individuals. Turning to the study itself: The donors, a couple of women and a few men, were aged 18 to 49.

Whole-study results and caveats: Generally, estimated richness proved larger in naive subsets than it did in memory subsets.

The CDR3 has 15 residues. Donors were Caucasian adults residing in Nashville, Tennessee, USA. In the CD4+ fraction, cells were divided into CD45RA+ naive and CD45RA-negative memory subsets. Method: immunoSEQ multiplex PCR; TCRdb's copy keeps in-frame clones and lacks some. The repertoire holds roughly 2.2 million clones, with approximately 90% as singletons. This rearrangement joins TRBV21-1 to TRBJ2-1; the D call in the table, TRBD2, was not verified against the DNA. TRBV21-1 is classified as a pseudogene. Sequences were obtained from naive CD4+ T cells from PBMCs. Subset noted: CD45RA+ positively selected. The TCR sequence derives from a man aged 18 to 30 in good health. Some clones in this sample may be carry-over from other donors' samples. CDR3 in DNA: TGTGCCAGGATGAGGACTAGCGGGAGGTACAATGAGCAGTTCTTC. Its protein is CARMRTSGRYNEQFF.